This T cell receptor (beta chain) was identified during a study of T cell responses to AZD1222 COVID-19 vaccine. About the research overall: Second-dose intervals of approximately 4 or approximately 12 weeks were pooled.

A note on this clone: Its antigen is as yet unknown.

The germline CDR1 and CDR2 sequences are SGHAT and FQNNGV. The V gene lost 2 bases and the J gene lost 8 bases, with 13 bases spanning the gap. This CDR3 comprises 14 residues. Overall study results and limits: Donors in the cohort were predominantly white British and more often female, and clonal diversity was possibly underestimated.

Clones were sequenced by immunoSEQ multiplex PCR, and TCRdb holds only the in-frame ones, with some missing. There are approximately 180,000 clones in the sample; about 91% occur only once, and approximately 8% lies in the top ten. The material sequenced was peripheral blood, taken on day 0 of AZD1222 vaccination. This TCR derives from an adult in good health. V usage is TRBV11-2 and J usage is TRBJ2-1; tentative D call: TRBD2 (7 bases). CDR3 residues: CASSLWEGGHEQFF. The DNA of the CDR3 is TGTGCCAGCAGCTTATGGGAGGGGGGCCATGAGCAGTTCTTC.